One sample yielded the 18 T cell receptor beta chains listed below, sequenced in a study of CD4 T cells in relation to SARS-CoV-2 and coronaviruses. The repertoire was sequenced with immunoSEQ multiplex PCR; TCRdb's copy has only in-frame clones and lacks some. The sample carries around 40,000 clones, around 82% recorded once. These TCRs' antigens remain unknown. Sequencing was done on a sample of naive CD4+ T cells from PBMCs, cultured in vitro. Noted subset: naive CD4+ T cells isolated by negative enrichment. The receptors were gathered from an adult with COVID-19.

The chain is built from TRBV24-1 and TRBJ2-3; D gene unclear. With 3 bases removed from V and 4 bases from J, the gap between germline ends came to 25 bases. This CDR3 is built from 19 residues. CDR1 and CDR2 (germline): KGHDR, SFDVKD. The CDR3 is CATSDPLFMSAPGADTQYF. The CDR3 DNA reads as TGTGCCACCAGTGATCCTCTCTTTATGTCTGCACCTGGAGCAGATACGCAGTATTTT.

The chain links TRBV14 to TRBJ1-1; 8 bases agree with TRBD1. The CDR3 extends over 13 amino acids. Unmatched junction bases numbered 6, after V lost 8 bases and J lost 4 bases. Germline V gene data show CDR1 as SGHDN and CDR2 as FVKESK. The CDR3 loop is CASRGQGSTEAFF. The CDR3 DNA sequence: TGTGCCAGCCGAGGACAGGGTTCCACTGAAGCTTTCTTT. Drawing the rest from reference TRBV14 and TRBJ1-1, the complete variable domain is EAGVTQFPSHSVIEKGQTVTLRCDPISGHDNLYWYRRVMGKEIKFLLHFVKESKQDESGMPNNRFLAERTGGTYSTLKVQPAELEDSGVYFCASRGQGSTEAFFGQGTRLTVV.

The chain has TRBV29-1 and TRBJ2-3; D tentatively reads TRBD1 or TRBD2 (5 bases each). V shed 6 bases and J shed 0 bases, with 7 bases lying between them. CDR1 is SQVTM, CDR2 ANQGSEA, per germline. The CDR3 length is 12 residues. The CDR3 is CSVGDSTDTQYF. CDR3 nucleotide sequence: TGCAGCGTGGGGGACAGCACAGATACGCAGTATTTT.

The gene calls are TRBV24-1 and TRBJ2-3, with 10 positions matching TRBD2. There are 14 residues in the CDR3. The germline CDR1 and CDR2 sequences are KGHDR and SFDVKD. V lost 5 bases and J lost 9; bases outside the gene matches: 7. The CDR3 protein is CATSGVQGLATQYF. As DNA, the CDR3 is TGTGCCACCAGTGGCGTTCAGGGACTAGCGACGCAGTATTTT.

The chain uses TRBV10-3 and TRBJ1-2, with D possibly being TRBD1 (6 bases). CDR1 and CDR2 (germline): ENHRY, SYGVKD. Trimming left V 7 bases short and J 5 bases short, with 17 bases between. The CDR3 has 14 residues. CDR3 nucleotides: TGTGCCATCACCCAAGGGACACCATTTTATGGCTACACCTTC. Its translation: CAITQGTPFYGYTF.

V usage is TRBV6-5 and J usage is TRBJ2-1, with TRBD2 matching over 9 bases. The J segment lost 3 bases and the V segment lost 8 bases, leaving 8 bases of the junction unmatched. The CDR3 consists of 15 residues. Germline CDR1 is MNHEY and CDR2 is SVGAGI. CDR3 amino acids: CASSWGLAVYNEQFF. Here the CDR3 DNA reads TGTGCCAGCTCGTGGGGACTAGCCGTCTACAATGAGCAGTTCTTC.

The rearrangement joins TRBV30 to TRBJ1-3; perhaps TRBD1 as D (5 bases). From germline, CDR1 is GTSNPN and CDR2 SVGIG (reference sequence). The CDR3 has 14 residues. Trimming pared 3 bases from V and 0 bases from J, leaving 9 bases between. CDR3 loop: CAWSAGNSGNTIYF. CDR3 DNA sequence: TGTGCCTGGAGCGCAGGGAACTCTGGAAACACCATATATTTT. The whole variable domain, filled in from reference TRBV30 and TRBJ1-3, reads SQTIHQWPATLVQPVGSPLSLECTVEGTSNPNLYWYRQAAGRGLQLLFYSVGIGQISSEVPQNLSASRPQDRQFILSSKKLLLSDSGFYLCAWSAGNSGNTIYFGEGSWLTVV.

The chain links TRBV11-2 to TRBJ2-5; TRBD2 matches at 14 bases. The J segment lost 4 bases and the V segment lost 5 bases, leaving 6 bases of the junction unmatched. The CDR3 loop spans 16 amino acids. The germline CDR1 and CDR2 sequences are SGHAT and FQNNGV. CDR3 amino acids: CASSGLAGGSLETQYF. The CDR3 DNA reads as TGTGCCAGCAGCGGACTAGCGGGAGGTTCTTTAGAGACCCAGTACTTC.

This chain links TRBV6-5 with TRBJ2-7; 9 bases match TRBD1. The V and J ends lost 6 bases and 2 bases, in that order; junction bases with no gene match: 5. Germline V gene lookup returns CDR1 MNHEY and CDR2 SVGAGI. The CDR3 length is 14 residues. For the CDR3, the DNA is TGTGCCAGCAGGTCCCGGGACAGGGCCTACGAGCAGTACTTC. Translation gives CASRSRDRAYEQYF.

The chain joins TRBV7-9 to TRBJ2-7, with 12 nucleotides matching TRBD2. The germline V gene encodes CDR1 SEHNR and CDR2 FQNEAQ (reference sequence). This CDR3 contains 15 residues. After removal of 3 bases from V and 12 bases from J, the junction contained 12 bases not matched to a gene. CDR3 DNA sequence: TGTGCCAGCAGCTTCACCTCCGGGACTAGCGGGCGTTGGTACTTC. Amino acids: CASSFTSGTSGRWYF.

The J gene is TRBJ2-1, the V gene TRBV3-1 (or the pseudogene TRBV3-2); 8 bases agree with TRBD2. The CDR3 sequence is 18 residues long. V was clipped by 0 bases and J by 0 bases; unmatched bases: 7. Germline CDR1 LGHDT, CDR2 YNNKEL (reference sequence). The CDR3, as DNA: TGTGCCAGCAGCCAAGACAGTAGCGGGGCCAACTCCTACAATGAGCAGTTCTTC. Translated, it gives CASSQDSSGANSYNEQFF.

The V gene is TRBV7-2, the J gene TRBJ2-5; 9 nucleotides align to TRBD1. Unmatched junction bases numbered 7, after V lost 5 bases and J lost 6 bases. The CDR3 covers 14 residues. CDR1 is SGHTA, CDR2 FQGNSA, per germline. CDR3 nucleotide sequence: TGTGCCAGCAGCCAATACAGGGGGCAACAGACCCAGTACTTC. Protein sequence: CASSQYRGQQTQYF.

This clone was observed a few times. In DNA form, the CDR3 reads TGCGCCAGCAGCTGGAACGCCGGGTCCCACATTGAAGCTTTCTTT. Translated, it gives CASSWNAGSHIEAFF. V usage is TRBV5-1 and J usage is TRBJ1-1; D not resolved. Trimming shortened V by 3 bases and J by 7 bases, and 19 bases separated the two germline ends. CDR1 is SGHRS and CDR2 is YFSETQ in the germline V gene. The CDR3 is 15 residues long.

The genes are TRBV5-4 and TRBJ2-5; 8 positions match TRBD1. Germline CDR1 reads SGHNT; CDR2 reads YYREEE (reference sequence). V lost 4 bases to trimming and J lost 2 bases; unmatched junction nucleotides: 10. CDR3 size: 16 residues. The CDR3 coding sequence is TGTGCCAGCAGCAACATCCAGACAGGGGAACAAGAGACCCAGTACTTC. This translates into CASSNIQTGEQETQYF.

This chain connects TRBV2 to TRBJ2-2, with D tentatively TRBD2 (5 bases). V lost 0 bases, J lost 3 bases, and 5 bases lay in between. In germline, CDR1 is SNHLY, CDR2 FYNNEI. This CDR3 spans 14 amino acids. The CDR3 nucleotides are TGTGCCAGCAGTGAAGCGGGAGACACCGGGGAGCTGTTTTTT. Its translation: CASSEAGDTGELFF.

V is TRBV3-1 (or the pseudogene TRBV3-2) and J is TRBJ1-4; no clear D gene. Trimming took off 4 bases at V and 6 bases at J, with 12 bases between the two ends. The CDR3 covers 14 residues. CDR1 is LGHDT, CDR2 YNNKEL, per germline (reference sequence). The CDR3: CASSPRWEDEKLFF. DNA of the CDR3: TGTGCCAGCAGCCCCCGGTGGGAGGATGAAAAACTGTTTTTT.

The chain carries TRBV28 and TRBJ2-2; 11 bases match TRBD2. Germline CDR1 MDHEN, CDR2 SYDVKM. V was pared by 6 bases and J by 7 bases, with 13 bases of the junction left unmatched. CDR3 length: 17 amino acids. The CDR3 coding sequence is TGTGCCAGCAGAACAACTAGCGGGAGTCGGCGGGGCGGGGAGCTGTTTTTT. This gives the protein CASRTTSGSRRGGELFF. The full variable domain, with the rest looked up from reference TRBV28 and TRBJ2-2, is DVKVTQSSRYLVKRTGEKVFLECVQDMDHENMFWYRQDPGLGLRLIYFSYDVKMKEKGDIPEGYSVSREKKERFSLILESASTNQTSMYLCASRTTSGSRRGGELFFGEGSRLTVL.

This chain connects TRBV7-3 to TRBJ2-1; 8 bases align to TRBD2. Trimming cost V 1 base and J 6 bases; bases outside gene matches: 8. The length of the CDR3 is 16 residues. Germline CDR1 is SGHTA and CDR2 is FQGTGA. CDR3 residues: CASSLMGQAGVNEQFF. DNA for the CDR3: TGTGCCAGCAGCTTAATGGGTCAAGCGGGAGTCAATGAGCAGTTCTTC.